What follows describes a single T cell receptor (beta chain). The antigen is undetermined. The entry originates in a study of cytomegalovirus exposure and HLA in healthy donors. Study as a whole: The same platform was used for the 95 to 150 validation repertoires and the roughly 700 first-cohort repertoires, a later analysis reported.

Looked up from germline, CDR1 is SGHRS and CDR2 is YFSETQ. V lost 2 bases, J lost 1 base, and 12 bases lay in between. The length of the CDR3 is 15 residues. Overall study results and limits: A list of 150 or so TCR beta chains associated with cytomegalovirus was given. The finding came from a later analysis; first-cohort TCR clusters tended to co-occur in the roughly 110 validation repertoires. In vitro experiments confirmed that three CMV-associated chains were specific for CMV antigens.

Libraries were prepared by immunoSEQ multiplex PCR; TCRdb keeps only in-frame clonotypes and omits some of them. Of under 250,000 clones detected, 87% appear once; the ten largest clones hold 1.5% to 2.5%. The chain couples TRBV5-1 to TRBJ1-2; D is undetermined. Sequencing used PBMCs. This TCR derives from a woman aged 18-35 years in good health and CMV-seropositive. Here the CDR3 DNA reads TGCGCCAGCAGCTTCTCATACACCCATAACTATGGCTACACCTTC. Its protein product is CASSFSYTHNYGYTF. Together with reference TRBV5-1 and TRBJ1-2, the CDR3 gives the full variable domain: KAGVTQTPRYLIKTRGQQVTLSCSPISGHRSVSWYQQTPGQGLQFLFEYFSETQRNKGNFPGRFSGRQFSNSRSEMNVSTLELGDSALYLCASSFSYTHNYGYTFGSGTRLTVV.